This T cell receptor beta chain was sequenced during a study of OX40 agonist ivuxolimab in advanced cancers. Individuals having autoimmune disease history or systemic immunosuppression were not enrolled. As concerns this clone: Its antigen is still unknown.

Method: immunoSEQ multiplex PCR; TCRdb's copy keeps in-frame clones and lacks some. Of about 60,000 clones listed, about 89% are singletons. The CDR3 contains 15 residues. Study-wide findings and caveats: With doses of 0.1-3.0 mg/kg, partial responders showed among the lowest clonal expansion. There were, on average, more expanded clones in CD8+ T cells than in CD4+. Some patients who did not respond also had low normalized T-cell clonal expansion.

This chain connects TRBV21-1 to TRBJ1-1. TRBV21-1 is annotated as a pseudogene. The origin of this receptor is an adult with an advanced solid tumor such as melanoma, head and neck, liver or kidney cancer. This specimen consisted of CD4+ or CD8+ T cells sorted from blood, obtained in a trial of the OX40 agonist ivuxolimab. The CDR3 DNA reads TGTGCCAGCAGCAAAGAGAGAGTAGAGAACACTGAAGCTTTCTTT. Translation: CASSKERVENTEAFF.